The text below deals with one TCR beta chain. The target of this receptor is not known. The sample holds no much larger clone one base away, and base qualities are not on file. TCRbeta CDR3 regions were amplified from genomic DNA by means of the immunoSEQ Assay, a bias-controlled multiplex PCR. Regarding the original processing steps: Nucleated cell counts per sample were estimated from amplification of reference gene primers within the assay. Sequence reads were collapsed and filtered to measure the absolute abundance of every unique TCRbeta CDR3 rearrangement. For each sample, productive Simpson clonality was calculated by taking the square root of Simpson's diversity index across productive rearrangements. Here the immuneACCESS table is served through TCRdb, limited to in-frame sequences with V and J called. Missing clones are a known gap in these copies; in checked studies unresolved V genes cover under half, and the rest lacks a known reason. V and J calls plus clone size are reproduced from that table; the DNA served to infer D and trimming. The sample includes approximately 190,000 clones, with 80% to 90% observed a single time. The top ten clonotypes cover over 13% of the sample.

This sample is part of a study of blood T cell repertoires in COVID-19 (dated by TCRdb to the early 2020s). With respect to the entire study: The collaborator samples originated in the United States, Italy and Spain and spanned the acute and convalescent phases of COVID-19. The prospective study material was composed of cDNA or gDNA derived from T cells, B-cell-depleted T cells, or PBMCs. The dataset comprised deeply sampled blood TCRbeta repertoires from subjects exposed to, actively infected with, or recovered from COVID-19. The repertoires were released in a freely available public database meant as a resource for research on the immune response to SARS-CoV-2. Samples were obtained from the ongoing ImmuneRACE study (first 160 participants) and from about 1,300 subjects provided by 6 global collaborators. Nearly every sample came with metadata listing a de-identified subject ID, COVID-19 status, age in years and sex. Where available, HLA class I and class II types were taken from metadata supplied by the sample provider and were not determined by assay-based typing.

The collaborating institutions used their own protocols to collect whole blood in K2EDTA tubes. For TCRbeta analysis, collaborators shipped samples as frozen whole blood, isolated PBMCs, or DNA extracted from either of those sample types. Here is what the overall study found, with its caveats: The quantity of clinical and demographic metadata differed by source and by participant and was supplied without curation.

The V end gives up 1 base and the J end 6 bases, leaving 1 base in the junction not matched to a gene. From its cysteine to its phenylalanine, the CDR3 spans 14 amino acids. Just the 42-base CDR3 DNA is kept, in frame starting at base 1. The germline V gene yields LGHNA for CDR1 and YNFKEQ for CDR2. The rearrangement joined TRBV4-2 to TRBJ2-3, with 10 bases in between that match TRBD2. The sample comprised peripheral blood. The sequence was obtained from a man between 25 and 39 years old with active or convalescent COVID-19. The encoded CDR3 is CASSQGAGGDTQYF. The nucleotide sequence is given as TGTGCCAGCAGCCAAGGAGCGGGGGGGGATACGCAGTATTTT.